The 32 T cell receptor beta chains below come from one sample, sequenced in a study of T cells in Graves' hyperthyroidism and ophthalmopathy. The source material, RNA transcripts, was used to amplify TCR beta CDR3 regions. First-round RT-PCR targeting the TCR CDR3 was performed with the HTBI primer set. MiXCR, applied by TCRdb to the multiplex PCR reads, yields one record per CDR3 protein. Here the sample spans some 350,000 distinct CDR3 sequences, around a quarter being singletons. Sequenced sample: blood. These receptors were collected from a man aged 50 to 59 with Graves' hyperthyroidism.

This clonotype was detected only a few times. J is TRBJ2-7 and V is TRBV6-1, with TRBD2 identical over 7 bases. Germline V lookup: CDR1 MNHNS, CDR2 SASEGT. The CDR3 sequence is 14 residues long. Losses at the gene ends were 10 bases for V and 4 bases for J; bases not matched to a gene: 13. CDR3 DNA: TGTGCCACCAGGGATGACGGGAGGCCGTACGAGCAGTACTTC. As protein: CATRDDGRPYEQYF.

The chain recombines TRBV2 with TRBJ2-7, with TRBD1 matching 7 bases. Germline CDR1 SNHLY, CDR2 FYNNEI. This CDR3 comprises 16 residues. J lost 3 bases, V lost 4 bases, and 12 bases had no gene match. Here the CDR3 reads CASSAFGQDLSYEQYF. In DNA, the CDR3 is TGTGCCAGCAGTGCGTTCGGACAGGACTTGAGCTACGAGCAGTACTTC.

The chain recombines TRBV10-3 with TRBJ1-1; D remains ambiguous. The germline CDR1 and CDR2 sequences are ENHRY and SYGVKD. This CDR3 is 13 amino acids long. Trimming removed 4 bases at V and 6 bases at J, with 12 bases between. The CDR3 spells CAISGGALSEAFF. In DNA form, the CDR3 reads TGTGCCATCAGTGGAGGTGCCCTGTCTGAAGCTTTCTTT.

At least ten counts were recorded for this clonotype. V gene TRBV7-9 combines with J gene TRBJ2-1; no firm D call. The germline CDR1 and CDR2 sequences are SEHNR and FQNEAQ (reference sequence). The V and J ends lost 4 bases and 0 bases respectively, with 13 bases between them. CDR3 size: 16 residues. The chain's CDR3 is CASSSRSAPSYNEQFF. The CDR3 DNA follows: TGTGCCAGCAGCTCAAGATCGGCACCCTCCTACAATGAGCAGTTCTTC.

J is TRBJ2-1 and V is TRBV2; 13 nucleotides line up with TRBD2. Germline V lookup: CDR1 SNHLY, CDR2 FYNNEI. The junction had 7 bases not matched to a gene; V was cut back by 6 bases and J by 11 bases. The CDR3 extends over 14 amino acids. CDR3 sequence: CASRFRTSGGKQFF. For the CDR3, the DNA is TGTGCCAGCAGATTCCGGACTAGCGGGGGAAAGCAGTTCTTC. Using reference TRBV2 and TRBJ2-1 for the parts outside the CDR3, the full variable domain is EPEVTQTPSHQVTQMGQEVILRCVPISNHLYFYWYRQILGQKVEFLVSFYNNEISEKSEIFDDQFSVERPDGSNFTLKIRSTKLEDSAMYFCASRFRTSGGKQFFGPGTRLTVL.

The sample holds many counts of this clonotype. The chain employs TRBV2 and TRBJ1-1; no clear D gene. V was trimmed by 7 bases and J by 4 bases, leaving 19 bases between them. The CDR3 totals 15 residues. Germline CDR1 and CDR2: SNHLY and FYNNEI. Here the CDR3 DNA reads TGTGCCAGCACCCAAGGGAGGACGGTAGCCACTGAAGCTTTCTTT. Protein: CASTQGRTVATEAFF.

At least ten counts were recorded for this clonotype. The genes are TRBV27 and TRBJ2-3; 11 nucleotides line up with TRBD2. V shed 7 bases and J 3 bases; nucleotides not matched to a gene: 9. The CDR3 consists of 16 residues. Germline assignment: CDR1 MNHEY and CDR2 SMNVEV (reference sequence). CDR3 bases: TGTGCCAGCACCCTACTAGCGGGAGACGGGACAGATACGCAGTATTTT. This encodes CASTLLAGDGTDTQYF.

This clonotype was seen only a few times. The chain joins TRBV24-1 to TRBJ2-1; 13 nucleotides agree with TRBD2. Germline values: CDR1 KGHDR, CDR2 SFDVKD. CDR3 length: 17 amino acids. V lost 3 bases, J lost 8 bases, and 9 bases stayed unmatched. CDR3 residues: CATSDRTKGLAGHEQFF. The DNA of the CDR3 is TGTGCCACCAGTGATCGTACTAAGGGACTAGCGGGACATGAGCAGTTCTTC.

This chain uses TRBV29-1 with TRBJ2-5, with 7 bases that match TRBD2. This CDR3 contains 12 residues. V lost 3 bases and J lost 9; bases outside the gene matches: 7. Germline-derived CDR1 and CDR2 are SQVTM and ANQGSEA. The CDR3 spells CSVDEGGPAQYF. In DNA form, the CDR3 reads TGCAGCGTTGATGAGGGAGGGCCGGCCCAGTACTTC.

The CDR3 is CASSYGQGGADTQYF. The CDR3 DNA reads as TGTGCCAGCAGTTACGGTCAGGGAGGGGCAGATACGCAGTATTTT. The V call is TRBV6-2 or TRBV6-3, the J call TRBJ2-3; TRBD2 matches at 7 bases. Looked up from germline, CDR1 is MNHEY and CDR2 is SVGEGT. V lost 2 bases, J lost 4 bases, and 6 bases stayed unmatched. The CDR3 is 15 amino acids.

This chain joins TRBV28 and TRBJ1-4, with unresolved D. Germline V gene data show CDR1 as MDHEN and CDR2 as SYDVKM. V was shortened by 2 bases and J by 12 bases, with 16 bases between the two germline ends. The CDR3 is 14 amino acids. The CDR3 loop reads CASSLPGEADQLFF. DNA of the CDR3: TGTGCCAGCAGTTTACCGGGAGAGGCGGATCAACTGTTTTTT.

This clonotype was observed a handful of times. The rearrangement links TRBV19 to TRBJ2-7; D possibly corresponds to TRBD2 (5 bases). From germline, CDR1 is LNHDA and CDR2 SQIVND (reference sequence). This CDR3 region has 14 residues. V was clipped by 4 bases and J by 1 base, with 11 bases between them. The CDR3 region is CASSRGPASYEQYF. CDR3 bases: TGTGCCAGTAGTAGAGGGCCAGCGTCCTACGAGCAGTACTTC.

About this clonotype itself: A much larger clonotype is one base distant, so this may be a read error. The J gene is TRBJ2-5, the V gene TRBV27; the match to TRBD2 covers 7 bases. The CDR3 consists of 14 residues. V gave up 2 bases and J gave up 4 bases; unmatched junction bases: 4. The germline V gene encodes CDR1 MNHEY and CDR2 SMNVEV (reference sequence). The CDR3 DNA reads TGTGCCAGCAGTTTAGGGCGGGGGATAGAGACCCAGTACTTC. This sequence encodes CASSLGRGIETQYF.

The chain is built from TRBV18 and TRBJ1-2, with D possibly TRBD1 on 5 matching bases. V was clipped by 4 bases and J by 6 bases, with 18 bases between them. The CDR3 consists of 15 residues. CDR1 and CDR2 (germline): KGHSH, LQKENI. CDR3 sequence reads: CASSRQGRERNGYTF. CDR3 DNA: TGTGCCAGCTCACGGCAGGGTCGGGAGAGGAATGGCTACACCTTC.

The sample holds a few counts of this clonotype. The chain is built from TRBV5-1 and TRBJ1-1; 9 bases are shared with TRBD1. This CDR3 spans 13 amino acids. Germline CDR1 SGHRS, CDR2 YFSETQ. V trimming: 4 bases; J trimming: 8 bases; junction bases outside the gene matches: 6. The CDR3 DNA reads TGCGCCAGCAGCCCCCGGACAGGGGTCGAAGCTTTCTTT. Its protein product is CASSPRTGVEAFF.

This clonotype has only a few counts. V and J are TRBV5-1 and TRBJ2-5, with D possibly TRBD2 on 5 matching bases. The germline V and J ends were trimmed by 4 bases and 4 bases, with 17 bases remaining between them. Germline loops: CDR1 SGHRS, CDR2 YFSETQ. This CDR3 contains 15 residues. The CDR3 here is CASSPGRGLGETQYF. The CDR3 DNA follows: TGCGCCAGCAGCCCTGGTCGGGGTTTAGGAGAGACCCAGTACTTC.

V and J are TRBV12-5 and TRBJ1-2; no definite D call. The V gene's germline CDR1 is LGHNT and CDR2 FRNRAP. With 6 bases removed from V and 2 bases from J, the gap between germline ends came to 13 bases. The CDR3 covers 14 residues. The CDR3 sequence: CASGTPTVNYGYTF. DNA for the CDR3: TGTGCTAGTGGAACCCCTACAGTGAACTATGGCTACACCTTC.

This clonotype was detected a few times. The chain joins TRBV20-1 to TRBJ2-3; 11 bases are a match to TRBD2. Germline V lookup: CDR1 DFQATT, CDR2 SNEGSKA (reference sequence). J was trimmed by 8 bases and V by 6 bases; bases with no gene match: 7. The CDR3 loop spans 13 amino acids. The DNA of the CDR3 is TGCAGTGCGCCTCTAGCGGGAGGTTCTACGCAGTATTTT. Translating it yields CSAPLAGGSTQYF.

The V call is TRBV6-5, the J call TRBJ1-2; no clear D gene. V was shortened by 2 bases and J by 0 bases, with 13 bases between the two germline ends. Germline-derived CDR1 and CDR2 are MNHEY and SVGAGI. The CDR3 contains 16 residues. CDR3 region: CASSYLSDGANYGYTF. CDR3 nucleotides: TGTGCCAGCAGTTACCTATCGGACGGAGCTAACTATGGCTACACCTTC.

The V and J genes are TRBV4-2 and TRBJ2-1; unclear D gene. The V end was cut by 0 bases, the J end by 0 bases, with 9 bases between. The CDR3 sequence is 16 residues long. Per germline, CDR1 LGHNA and CDR2 YNFKEQ. The CDR3 sequence: CASSQEATSSYNEQFF. CDR3 DNA: TGTGCCAGCAGCCAAGAAGCCACGAGCTCCTACAATGAGCAGTTCTTC.

There are many counts of this clonotype. The rearrangement joins TRBV3-1 to TRBJ2-1, with 7 bases that match TRBD2. The CDR3 length is 16 residues. Unmatched junction bases numbered 7, after V lost 1 base and J lost 4 bases. In germline, CDR1 is LGHDT, CDR2 YNNKEL (reference sequence). CDR3 region: CASSQVGGRQYNEQFF. CDR3 bases: TGTGCCAGCAGCCAAGTGGGAGGGAGGCAGTACAATGAGCAGTTCTTC.

The V gene is TRBV19, the J gene TRBJ2-3, with TRBD2 matching over 10 bases. This CDR3 spans 15 amino acids. After removal of 4 bases from V and 6 bases from J, the junction contained 7 bases not matched to a gene. The germline gives CDR1 LNHDA, CDR2 SQIVND (reference sequence). The CDR3 protein is CASSTVAGGYDTQYF. The CDR3 bases are TGTGCCAGTAGTACCGTAGCGGGAGGTTATGATACGCAGTATTTT.

A few counts support this clonotype. The chain uses TRBV3-1 and TRBJ1-2, with D hard to call. V lost 1 base and J lost 8, with 8 bases in between. Germline CDR1 and CDR2: LGHDT and YNNKEL (reference sequence). The CDR3 totals 12 residues. The CDR3: CASSQVGKGYTF. In DNA, the CDR3 is TGTGCCAGCAGCCAAGTCGGTAAGGGCTACACCTTC.

This clonotype was seen more than once but under ten times. The genes are TRBV20-1 and TRBJ2-1; TRBD2 is a possible D gene (6 bases). The CDR3 is 15 amino acids. Germline V CDR1 and CDR2: DFQATT, SNEGSKA (reference sequence). V was cut by 6 bases and J by 0 bases, with 15 bases left in between. CDR3 protein: CSAIIAASSYNEQFF. The CDR3 DNA follows: TGCAGTGCAATTATAGCGGCGAGCTCCTACAATGAGCAGTTCTTC.

This clonotype has a count of ten or more. The CDR3 reads CASSAGQAPNFHTDTQYF. CDR3 DNA sequence: TGTGCCAGCAGTGCCGGACAGGCCCCCAATTTTCACACAGATACGCAGTATTTT. The V call is TRBV6-1, the J call TRBJ2-3; 7 bases align to TRBD1. The CDR3 loop spans 18 amino acids. V was clipped by 4 bases and J by 2 bases; unmatched bases: 15. Germline values: CDR1 MNHNS, CDR2 SASEGT.

The V and J genes are TRBV4-2 and TRBJ2-3, with 8 bases fitting TRBD1. The J segment lost 6 bases and the V segment lost 3 bases, leaving 8 bases of the junction unmatched. The CDR3 runs to 15 residues. In germline, CDR1 is LGHNA, CDR2 YNFKEQ. CDR3 region: CASSHPGTGGDTQYF. For the CDR3, the DNA is TGTGCCAGCAGCCATCCCGGGACAGGAGGCGATACGCAGTATTTT.

This clonotype was picked up a small number of times. This chain links TRBV5-6 with TRBJ2-1; D possibly corresponds to TRBD2 (7 bases). The CDR3 is 16 amino acids. Germline CDR1 is SGHDT and CDR2 is YYEEEE. Deletions cut 1 base from V and 2 bases from J, with 13 bases between. The CDR3: CASSLSGGATYNEQFF. CDR3 sequence (DNA): TGTGCCAGCAGCTTGTCGGGGGGCGCGACCTACAATGAGCAGTTCTTC. The full variable domain, its missing parts supplied by reference TRBV5-6 and TRBJ2-1, is DAGVTQSPTHLIKTRGQQVTLRCSPKSGHDTVSWYQQALGQGPQFIFQYYEEEERQRGNFPDRFSGHQFPNYSSELNVNALLLGDSALYLCASSLSGGATYNEQFFGPGTRLTVL.

This clonotype was counted ten times or more. V gene TRBV7-3 combines with J gene TRBJ2-1; D is unresolved. This CDR3 is 15 amino acids long. The germline V gene has CDR1 SGHTA and CDR2 FQGTGA. Trimming left V 5 bases short and J 0 bases short, with 11 bases between. For the CDR3, the DNA is TGTGCCAGCAGCACTGGCAGAATCTCCTACAATGAGCAGTTCTTC. Translated, it gives CASSTGRISYNEQFF.

J is TRBJ1-1 and V is TRBV5-1, with TRBD1 as a possible D gene (6 bases). Germline-derived CDR1 and CDR2 are SGHRS and YFSETQ. V lost 2 bases and J 1 base, leaving 9 bases between the germline ends. The CDR3 contains 14 residues. CDR3 bases: TGCGCCAGCAGCTTTGGGGGCCAGAACACTGAAGCTTTCTTT. Its protein product is CASSFGGQNTEAFF.

This clonotype was counted ten times or more. The gene calls are TRBV28 and TRBJ2-3; D might be TRBD1 (6 bases). Between the trimmed V and J ends, which lost 2 bases and 0 bases, there was a span of 9 bases. The CDR3 loop spans 15 amino acids. Germline CDR1 and CDR2: MDHEN and SYDVKM. As DNA, the CDR3 is TGTGCCAGCAGTTTAGCAGGGGCGAGCACAGATACGCAGTATTTT. It specifies CASSLAGASTDTQYF.

The sample holds many counts of this clonotype. The chain joins TRBV28 to TRBJ1-1, with 7 nucleotides matching TRBD1. CDR3 length equals 16 residues. Trimming removed 3 bases from V and 5 bases from J; junction bases left unmatched: 12. Germline V CDR1 and CDR2: MDHEN, SYDVKM. In DNA form, the CDR3 reads TGTGCCAGCAGTTTCTTAATAGGGGGCATAATTACTGAAGCTTTCTTT. It specifies CASSFLIGGIITEAFF.

This clonotype was recorded a few times. The chain combines TRBV19 with TRBJ2-5; the D is unclear. This CDR3 is 13 amino acids long. The germline CDR1 and CDR2 sequences are LNHDA and SQIVND (reference sequence). V was cut by 3 bases and J by 0 bases, with 5 bases left in between. CDR3 sequence reads: CASSMGNQETQYF. Here the CDR3 DNA reads TGTGCCAGTAGTATGGGCAACCAAGAGACCCAGTACTTC.